A single sample is the source of the 19 T cell receptor beta chains below, sequenced in a study of T-cell memory formation after mild COVID-19. TCRdb processed the 5' RACE reads anew with MiXCR; each CDR3 protein has one entry. The data show some 100,000 distinct CDR3 sequences, 11% seen once. The sequenced sample was PBMCs or a T cell subset sorted from them (not recorded which). All receptors come from a man aged 18 to 35 who had mild COVID-19 (a few samples of this study predate the infection). Cell type and time point are not known.

This clonotype was observed a few times. The chain has TRBV24-1 and TRBJ2-3, with D hard to call. The CDR3 has 12 residues. Germline V gene data show CDR1 as KGHDR and CDR2 as SFDVKD. V was cut by 2 bases and J by 6 bases, with 5 bases left in between. The CDR3 sequence is CATSDYSDTQYF. CDR3 sequence (DNA): TGTGCCACCAGTGATTACTCGGATACGCAGTATTTT.

The chain uses TRBV11-2 and TRBJ1-6; D is possibly TRBD1 (6 bases). Germline CDR1 and CDR2: SGHAT and FQNNGV. Trimming removed 5 bases at V and 5 bases at J, with 10 bases between. The CDR3 runs 14 residues. In DNA form, the CDR3 reads TGTGCCAGCAGCGAGGGGGGGGATAATTCACCCCTCCACTTT. Its translation: CASSEGGDNSPLHF. Full variable domain (rest looked up from reference TRBV11-2 and TRBJ1-6): EAGVAQSPRYKIIEKRQSVAFWCNPISGHATLYWYQQILGQGPKLLIQFQNNGVVDDSQLPKDRFSAERLKGVDSTLKIQPAKLEDSAVYLCASSEGGDNSPLHFGNGTRLTVT.

In its sample, this clonotype was seen a few times. The chain combines TRBV27 with TRBJ1-4, with D hard to call. The CDR3 spans 18 residues. Trimming left V 1 base short and J 5 bases short, with 20 bases between. Germline CDR1 and CDR2: MNHEY and SMNVEV (reference sequence). The CDR3 is CASSLWPPGVGMNEKLFF. The CDR3 nucleotides are TGTGCCAGCAGTTTATGGCCCCCCGGTGTAGGGATGAATGAAAAACTGTTTTTT.

The genes are TRBV7-2 and TRBJ1-5; 7 bases map to TRBD1. V dropped 6 bases and J dropped 3; count of bases not matched to a gene: 8. CDR1 and CDR2 (germline): SGHTA, FQGNSA. This CDR3 has 15 amino acids. In nucleotides, the CDR3 is TGTGCCAGCAGTACAACAGGGGCCCTCAATCAGCCCCAGCATTTT. It is translated as CASSTTGALNQPQHF.

This clonotype showed up many times. This chain connects TRBV27 to TRBJ2-1; 10 positions match TRBD2. The CDR3 runs 18 residues. V gave up 5 bases and J gave up 1 base; unmatched junction bases: 11. From germline, CDR1 is MNHEY and CDR2 SMNVEV (reference sequence). The CDR3 is CASSERGGESLSYNEQFF. CDR3 nucleotide sequence: TGTGCCAGCAGTGAGCGGGGGGGCGAATCCCTATCCTACAATGAGCAGTTCTTC.

The table lists this clonotype with many counts. V gene TRBV7-8 combines with J gene TRBJ2-7; either TRBD1 or TRBD2 may fit D (5 bases each). CDR1 and CDR2 (germline): SGHVS, FQNEAQ. The CDR3 is 16 amino acids. The V end lost 1 base, the J end lost 3 bases, and 16 bases lay between the germline ends. The CDR3 region is CASSLESTGLLYEQYF. CDR3 bases: TGTGCCAGCAGCTTAGAATCGACGGGGCTCCTCTACGAGCAGTACTTC.

V and J are TRBV5-5 and TRBJ2-7, with D tentatively TRBD1 (5 bases). The ends were cut back, 0 bases at V and 6 bases at J, with 16 bases in the middle. Germline V gene data show CDR1 as SGHKS and CDR2 as YYEKEE (reference sequence). There are 15 residues in the CDR3. The CDR3 spells CASSLASIGVGEQYF. DNA for the CDR3: TGTGCCAGCAGCTTGGCAAGCATAGGGGTAGGCGAGCAGTACTTC.

This chain links TRBV6-2 or TRBV6-3 with TRBJ2-7, with a possible D match to TRBD1 (5 bases). CDR3 length: 12 residues. Trimming pared 3 bases from V and 6 bases from J, leaving 9 bases between. Germline V lookup: CDR1 MNHEY, CDR2 SVGEGT. Here the CDR3 reads CASSYGQSEQYF. CDR3 sequence (DNA): TGTGCCAGCAGTTATGGACAAAGCGAGCAGTACTTC.

This clonotype was seen many times. This rearrangement joins TRBV4-3 to TRBJ2-1; unclear D gene. Germline-derived CDR1 and CDR2 are LGHNA and YSLEER. V was trimmed by 2 bases and J by 2 bases, leaving 7 bases between them. The CDR3 runs 14 residues. The CDR3 sequence is CASSQRLPYNEQFF. The CDR3 DNA reads TGCGCCAGCAGCCAACGCTTGCCCTACAATGAGCAGTTCTTC.

There are a few counts of this clonotype. The CDR3 here is CSARPGGTTEAFF. Here the CDR3 DNA reads TGCAGCGCTCGCCCTGGGGGGACCACTGAAGCTTTCTTT. The V gene is TRBV29-1, the J gene TRBJ1-1; tentative D call: TRBD1 (5 bases). Per germline, CDR1 SQVTM and CDR2 ANQGSEA. This CDR3 region has 13 residues. The V end was cut by 7 bases, the J end by 4 bases, with 16 bases between.

The chain uses TRBV7-9 and TRBJ2-1, with unresolved D. Trimming cost V 1 base and J 4 bases, with 11 bases left between them. Germline CDR1 reads SEHNR; CDR2 reads FQNEAQ (reference sequence). The CDR3 spans 15 residues. CDR3 sequence reads: CASSLESEKYNEQFF. CDR3 nucleotide sequence: TGTGCCAGCAGCTTAGAGTCAGAGAAGTACAATGAGCAGTTCTTC.

The chain recombines TRBV14 with TRBJ1-1; D perhaps matches TRBD1 (5 bases). V was shortened by 1 base and J by 8 bases, with 11 bases between the two germline ends. Germline V lookup: CDR1 SGHDN, CDR2 FVKESK. The CDR3 has 13 amino acids. The CDR3 here is CASSQAWAGEAFF. CDR3 coding DNA: TGTGCCAGCAGCCAAGCGTGGGCAGGGGAAGCTTTCTTT.

This clonotype was found a few times. The genes are TRBV6-2 or TRBV6-3 and TRBJ2-7; D is ambiguous. V was trimmed by 2 bases and J by 3 bases, leaving 8 bases between them. The CDR3 loop spans 13 amino acids. Germline V CDR1 and CDR2: MNHEY, SVGEGT. The CDR3: CASSYRQDYEQYV. The CDR3 DNA is TGTGCCAGCAGTTACAGGCAAGACTACGAGCAGTACGTC.

V usage is TRBV12-3 or TRBV12-4 and J usage is TRBJ2-3; D tentatively fits TRBD1 or TRBD2 (5 bases each). Trimming cost V 5 bases and J 8 bases, with 14 bases left between them. The CDR3 extends over 13 amino acids. The CDR3 sequence: CASSEGMIGTQYF. The CDR3 DNA is TGTGCCAGCAGTGAGGGGATGATCGGTACGCAGTATTTT.

The chain combines TRBV7-3 with TRBJ2-1; the match to TRBD1 covers 9 bases. The CDR3 has 13 residues. The germline V gene has CDR1 SGHTA and CDR2 FQGTGA. V lost 5 bases and J lost 5; bases outside the gene matches: 1. The CDR3: CASSRTGDNEQFF. The CDR3 DNA follows: TGTGCCAGCAGCCGGACAGGGGACAATGAGCAGTTCTTC.

The chain carries TRBV27 and TRBJ2-7; D call uncertain. Germline V gene lookup returns CDR1 MNHEY and CDR2 SMNVEV (reference sequence). Trimming removed 4 bases at V and 0 bases at J, with 4 bases between. The CDR3 loop spans 12 amino acids. CDR3 amino acids: CASSSSSYEQYF. CDR3 nucleotides: TGTGCCAGCAGTTCAAGCTCCTACGAGCAGTACTTC.

This clonotype turned up a few times. The V gene is TRBV7-9, the J gene TRBJ1-1; D gene unclear. Germline CDR1 SEHNR, CDR2 FQNEAQ (reference sequence). The CDR3 loop spans 12 amino acids. Between the trimmed V and J ends, which lost 1 base and 8 bases, there was a span of 8 bases. In DNA form, the CDR3 reads TGTGCCAGCAGCTTAGTTCCCACCGAAGCTTTCTTT. It translates to CASSLVPTEAFF.

The chain recombines TRBV27 with TRBJ2-7; the match to TRBD2 covers 11 bases. Trimming removed 2 bases from V and 6 bases from J; junction bases left unmatched: 6. This CDR3 spans 15 amino acids. Germline loops: CDR1 MNHEY, CDR2 SMNVEV (reference sequence). DNA for the CDR3: TGTGCCAGCAGTTTAAGTAGCGGGGGGGCTTCCGAGCAGTACTTC. Its protein is CASSLSSGGASEQYF.

This rearrangement joins TRBV7-9 to TRBJ1-3; TRBD1 is a possible D gene (6 bases). V dropped 4 bases and J dropped 1 base, with 11 bases sitting between them. This CDR3 contains 15 residues. Germline assignment: CDR1 SEHNR and CDR2 FQNEAQ (reference sequence). The CDR3 bases are TGTGCCAGCAGCTCCTCTACAGGGTCTGGAAACACCATATATTTT. Its protein product is CASSSSTGSGNTIYF.